This TCR beta chain was recovered during a study of Graves' ophthalmopathy and Graves' hyperthyroidism. Study context: Peripheral blood collection took place at initial diagnosis, before any treatment.

Study findings and constraints: Discriminating ophthalmopathy from stable hyperthyroidism, a 13-signature model attained a sensitivity of under 90% and a specificity of around 77%. Blood repertoires reportedly contained most expanded thyroid clonotypes above 0.001 frequency.

V lost 0 bases and J 8 bases, leaving 14 bases between the germline ends. There are 14 residues in the CDR3. The germline V gene has CDR1 GTSNPN and CDR2 SVGIG (reference sequence). This clonotype was counted many times. Antigen: not known. Amplification of the TCR beta CDR3 regions used RNA transcripts (as template). Scientists carried out first-round RT-PCR using HTBI primers and then a second-round multiplex PCR. MiXCR, applied by TCRdb to the multiplex PCR reads, yields one record per CDR3 protein. Of some 200,000 distinct CDR3 sequences listed, under 30% were seen once; the top ten hold approximately 9.6%. Uncontrolled infections, pregnancy, lactation or other autoimmune diseases led to patient exclusion.

The material sequenced was peripheral blood. V usage is TRBV30 and J usage is TRBJ2-4; D may correspond to TRBD1 or TRBD2 (5 bases each). The source is a man aged 50 to 59 with Graves' ophthalmopathy. CDR3 bases: TGTGCCTGGAGTGTTGGTGGGGGTCGGGACATTCAGTACTTC. Its translation: CAWSVGGGRDIQYF.